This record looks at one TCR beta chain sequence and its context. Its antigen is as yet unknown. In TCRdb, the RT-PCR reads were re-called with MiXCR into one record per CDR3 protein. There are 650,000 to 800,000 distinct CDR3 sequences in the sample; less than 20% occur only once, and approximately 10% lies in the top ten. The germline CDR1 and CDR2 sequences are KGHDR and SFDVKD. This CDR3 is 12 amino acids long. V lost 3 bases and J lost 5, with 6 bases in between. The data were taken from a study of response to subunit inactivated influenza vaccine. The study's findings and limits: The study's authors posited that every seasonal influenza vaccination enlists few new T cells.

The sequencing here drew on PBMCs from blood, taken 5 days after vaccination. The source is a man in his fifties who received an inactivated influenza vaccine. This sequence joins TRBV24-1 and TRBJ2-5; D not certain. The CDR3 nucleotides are TGTGCCACCAGTGATGGGCCCGAGACCCAGTACTTC. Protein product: CATSDGPETQYF.